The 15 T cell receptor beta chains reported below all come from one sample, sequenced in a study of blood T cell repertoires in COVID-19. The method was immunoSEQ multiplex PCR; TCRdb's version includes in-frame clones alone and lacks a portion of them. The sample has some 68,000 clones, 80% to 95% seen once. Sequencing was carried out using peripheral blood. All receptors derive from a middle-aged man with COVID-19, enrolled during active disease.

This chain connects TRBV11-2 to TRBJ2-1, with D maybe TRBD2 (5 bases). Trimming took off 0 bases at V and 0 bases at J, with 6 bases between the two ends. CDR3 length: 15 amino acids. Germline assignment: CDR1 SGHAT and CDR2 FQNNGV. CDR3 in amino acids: CASSLDRGSYNEQFF. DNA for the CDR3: TGTGCCAGCAGCTTAGATCGGGGCTCCTACAATGAGCAGTTCTTC.

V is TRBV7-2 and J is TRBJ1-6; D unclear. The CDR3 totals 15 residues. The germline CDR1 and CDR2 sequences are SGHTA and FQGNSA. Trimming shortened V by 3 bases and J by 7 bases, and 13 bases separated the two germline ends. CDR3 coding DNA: TGTGCCAGCAGCTTTCTTCCGGGGTTGAATTCACCCCTCCACTTT. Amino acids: CASSFLPGLNSPLHF.

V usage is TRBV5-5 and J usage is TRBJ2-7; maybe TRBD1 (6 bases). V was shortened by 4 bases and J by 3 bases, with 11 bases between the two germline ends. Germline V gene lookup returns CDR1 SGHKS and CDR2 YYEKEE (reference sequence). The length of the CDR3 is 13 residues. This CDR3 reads CASSRRDNYEQYF. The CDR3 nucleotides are TGTGCCAGCAGCCGAAGGGACAACTACGAGCAGTACTTC.

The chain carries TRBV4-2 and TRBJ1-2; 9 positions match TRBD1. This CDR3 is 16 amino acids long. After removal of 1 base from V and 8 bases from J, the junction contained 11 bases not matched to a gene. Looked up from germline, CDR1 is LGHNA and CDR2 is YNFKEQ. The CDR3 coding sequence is TGTGCCAGCAGCCAAGTTATGGGACAGGGACAAGGCGGCTACACCTTC. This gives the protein CASSQVMGQGQGGYTF.

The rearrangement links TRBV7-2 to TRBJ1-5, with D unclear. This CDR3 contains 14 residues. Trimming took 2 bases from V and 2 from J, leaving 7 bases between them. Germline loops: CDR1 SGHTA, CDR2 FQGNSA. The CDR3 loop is CASSLKTGNQPQHF. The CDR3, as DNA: TGTGCCAGCAGCTTAAAAACAGGCAATCAGCCCCAGCATTTT.

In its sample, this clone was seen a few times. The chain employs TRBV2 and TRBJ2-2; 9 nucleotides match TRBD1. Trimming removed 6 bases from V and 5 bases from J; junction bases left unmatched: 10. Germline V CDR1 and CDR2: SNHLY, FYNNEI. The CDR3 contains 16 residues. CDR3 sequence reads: CASSPGQGRGTGELFF. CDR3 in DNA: TGTGCCAGCAGCCCCGGACAGGGGCGAGGGACCGGGGAGCTGTTTTTT.

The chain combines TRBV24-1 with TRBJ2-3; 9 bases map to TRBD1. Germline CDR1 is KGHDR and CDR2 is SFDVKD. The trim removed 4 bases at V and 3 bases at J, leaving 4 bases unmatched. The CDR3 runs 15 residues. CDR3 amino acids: CATSEGTGWTDTQYF. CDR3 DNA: TGTGCCACCAGTGAGGGGACAGGGTGGACAGATACGCAGTATTTT.

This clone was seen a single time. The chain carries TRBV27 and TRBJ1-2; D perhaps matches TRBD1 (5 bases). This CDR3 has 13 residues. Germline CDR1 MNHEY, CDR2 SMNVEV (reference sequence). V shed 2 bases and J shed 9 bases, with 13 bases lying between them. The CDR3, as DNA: TGTGCCAGCAGTTTAGGGCAGGGTCGGAGCTACACCTTC. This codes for CASSLGQGRSYTF.

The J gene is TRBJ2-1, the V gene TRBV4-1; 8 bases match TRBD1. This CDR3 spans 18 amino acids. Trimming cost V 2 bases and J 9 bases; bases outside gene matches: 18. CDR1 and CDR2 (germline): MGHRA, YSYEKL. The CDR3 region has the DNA TGCGCCAGCAGCCAAAGGAGTGGTTCGGGCAGGGGGCGAAGTGAGCAGTTCTTC. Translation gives CASSQRSGSGRGRSEQFF.

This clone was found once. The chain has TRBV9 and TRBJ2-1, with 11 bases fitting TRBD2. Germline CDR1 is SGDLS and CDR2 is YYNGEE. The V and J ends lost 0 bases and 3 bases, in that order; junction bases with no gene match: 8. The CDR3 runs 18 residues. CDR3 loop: CASSVGLAGGRSYNEQFF. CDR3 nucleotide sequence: TGTGCCAGCAGCGTAGGGCTAGCGGGAGGCCGGAGCTACAATGAGCAGTTCTTC.

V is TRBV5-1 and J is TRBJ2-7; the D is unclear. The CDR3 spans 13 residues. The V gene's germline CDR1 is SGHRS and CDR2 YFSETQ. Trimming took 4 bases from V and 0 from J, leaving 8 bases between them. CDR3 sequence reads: CASSRHDSYEQYF. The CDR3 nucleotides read TGCGCCAGCAGCAGACACGACTCCTACGAGCAGTACTTC.

CDR3 loop: CASSLDSGSLGELFF. The CDR3, as DNA: TGTGCCAGCAGCCTTGATAGCGGGAGTCTCGGGGAGCTGTTTTTT. This chain joins TRBV6-5 and TRBJ2-2, with 9 nucleotides matching TRBD2. The CDR3 is made up of 15 amino acids. Germline lookup yields CDR1 MNHEY and CDR2 SVGAGI. Germline trimming cut 6 bases from V and 7 bases from J; bases unmatched to any gene: 9.

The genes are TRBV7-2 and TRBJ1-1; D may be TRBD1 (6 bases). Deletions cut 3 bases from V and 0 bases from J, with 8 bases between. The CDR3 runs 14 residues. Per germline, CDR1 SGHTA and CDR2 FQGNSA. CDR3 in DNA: TGTGCCAGCAGCTTGACAGGTCTGAACACTGAAGCTTTCTTT. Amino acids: CASSLTGLNTEAFF. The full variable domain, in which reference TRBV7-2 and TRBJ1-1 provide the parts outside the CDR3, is GAGVSQSPSNKVTEKGKDVELRCDPISGHTALYWYRQSLGQGLEFLIYFQGNSAPDKSGLPSDRFSAERTGGSVSTLTIQRTQQEDSAVYLCASSLTGLNTEAFFGQGTRLTVV.

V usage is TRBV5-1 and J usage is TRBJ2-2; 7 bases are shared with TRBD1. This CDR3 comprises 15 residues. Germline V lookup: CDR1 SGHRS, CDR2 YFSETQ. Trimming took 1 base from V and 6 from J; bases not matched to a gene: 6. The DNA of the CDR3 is TGCGCCAGCAGCTTGTCTACCCAGGGGGCCGGGGAGCTGTTTTTT. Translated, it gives CASSLSTQGAGELFF.

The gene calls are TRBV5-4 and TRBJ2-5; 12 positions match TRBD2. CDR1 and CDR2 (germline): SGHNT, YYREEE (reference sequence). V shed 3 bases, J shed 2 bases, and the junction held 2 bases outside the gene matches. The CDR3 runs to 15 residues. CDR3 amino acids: CASSWGTSGQETQYF. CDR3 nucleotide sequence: TGTGCCAGCAGCTGGGGGACTAGCGGGCAAGAGACCCAGTACTTC.